The T cell receptor beta chain under discussion was sequenced for a study of T cells after yellow fever vaccination. Whole-study results and caveats: The CD4 and CD8 compartments had a small share of their clonotypes in common.

Germline CDR1 MNHEY, CDR2 SMNVEV (reference sequence). The CDR3 length is 14 residues. V dropped 7 bases and J dropped 2 bases, with 11 bases sitting between them. Each CDR3 protein is one row after TCRdb ran MiXCR on the 5' RACE reads. The data contain approximately 550,000 distinct CDR3 sequences, 13% of them seen just once; the ten biggest clones take up around an eighth. This clonotype occurred a few times. What it binds is unknown. Here the sequenced sample was PBMCs, taken on the day of the yellow fever booster vaccination. The gene calls are TRBV27 and TRBJ2-2; D may be TRBD1 (6 bases). This TCR was sampled from a man aged 30 to 39 who received the YFV17D yellow fever vaccine. CDR3 sequence: CASMRTVNTGELFF. The CDR3 DNA sequence: TGTGCCAGCATGAGGACAGTAAACACCGGGGAGCTGTTTTTT.